This T cell receptor beta chain was sequenced for a study of blood T cell repertoires in COVID-19. Overall study: Sites across the United States, Italy and Spain contributed samples from acute and convalescent COVID-19. Sample material is recorded as cDNA or gDNA derived from T cells, B-cell-depleted T cells, or PBMCs.

Under the authors' procedure: Reference gene primer amplification gave nucleated cell count estimates. Clones were sequenced by immunoSEQ multiplex PCR, and TCRdb holds only the in-frame ones, with some missing. Clone size and V and J calls were adopted from that table, with D and trimming inferred from the DNA. This table holds around 32,000 clones, 65% to 90% found once. The clonotype was recovered from a woman aged 80 or older with active or convalescent COVID-19. Sequences were obtained from peripheral blood.

This chain's CDR3 is CASSETGMNTEAFF. Here the CDR3 DNA reads TGCGCCAGCAGCGAGACAGGGATGAACACTGAAGCTTTCTTT. This sequence joins TRBV5-1 and TRBJ1-1; 7 bases agree with TRBD1. This CDR3 is built from 14 residues. In germline, CDR1 is SGHRS, CDR2 YFSETQ. The V segment lost 4 bases and the J segment 0 bases; nucleotides outside the gene matches: 3. Filled out from reference TRBV5-1 and TRBJ1-1, the complete variable domain reads KAGVTQTPRYLIKTRGQQVTLSCSPISGHRSVSWYQQTPGQGLQFLFEYFSETQRNKGNFPGRFSGRQFSNSRSEMNVSTLELGDSALYLCASSETGMNTEAFFGQGTRLTVV.